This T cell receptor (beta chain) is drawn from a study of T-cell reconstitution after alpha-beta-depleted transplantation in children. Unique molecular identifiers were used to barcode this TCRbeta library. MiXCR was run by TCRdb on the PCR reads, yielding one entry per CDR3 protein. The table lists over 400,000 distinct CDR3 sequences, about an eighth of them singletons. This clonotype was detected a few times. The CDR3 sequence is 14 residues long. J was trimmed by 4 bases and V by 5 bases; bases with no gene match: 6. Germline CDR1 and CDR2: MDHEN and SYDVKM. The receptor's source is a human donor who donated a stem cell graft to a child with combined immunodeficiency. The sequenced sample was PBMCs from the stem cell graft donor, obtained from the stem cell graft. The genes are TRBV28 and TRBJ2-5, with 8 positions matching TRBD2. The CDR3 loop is CASSPAGDRETQYF. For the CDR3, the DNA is TGTGCCAGCAGTCCAGCGGGGGATCGAGAGACCCAGTACTTC.